This T cell receptor beta chain was sequenced for a study of blood T cell repertoires in COVID-19. The study recruited people aged roughly 18 to 100 years across approximately 24 US areas. In the authors' workflow: Estimation of nucleated cell counts relied on the amplification of reference gene primers. Data came from immunoSEQ multiplex PCR; TCRdb stores just in-frame clones and leaves some out. D and trimming come from the DNA, and the V and J calls and clone size come from that table. The table has just over 300,000 clones, 85% to 90% seen once. The CDR3 contains 14 residues. Germline CDR1 is SGHAT and CDR2 is FQDESV (reference sequence). Trimming left V 7 bases short and J 5 bases short, with 17 bases between.

This rearrangement joins TRBV11-1 to TRBJ1-1; D may be TRBD1 (6 bases). The source of this sequence is a young woman with acute COVID-19. The specimen sequenced was PBMCs or T cells enriched from blood (not recorded which). The CDR3, as DNA: TGTGCCAGCATGGGCCAGGGGATGGGAACTGAAGCTTTCTTT. This sequence encodes CASMGQGMGTEAFF.